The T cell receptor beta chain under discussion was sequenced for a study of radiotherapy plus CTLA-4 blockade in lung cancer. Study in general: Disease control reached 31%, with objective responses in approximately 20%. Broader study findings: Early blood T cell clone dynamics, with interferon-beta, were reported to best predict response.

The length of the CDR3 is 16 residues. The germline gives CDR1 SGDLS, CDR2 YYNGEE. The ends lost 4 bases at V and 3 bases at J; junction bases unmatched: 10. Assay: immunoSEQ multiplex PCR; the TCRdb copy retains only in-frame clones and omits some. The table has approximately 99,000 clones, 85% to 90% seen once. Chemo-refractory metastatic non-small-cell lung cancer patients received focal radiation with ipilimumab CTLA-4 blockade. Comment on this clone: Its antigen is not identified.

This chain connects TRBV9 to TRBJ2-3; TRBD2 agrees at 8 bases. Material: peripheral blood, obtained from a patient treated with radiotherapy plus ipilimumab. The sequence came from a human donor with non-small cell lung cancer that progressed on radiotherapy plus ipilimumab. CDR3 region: CASSSSSGRTTDTQYF. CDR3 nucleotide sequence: TGTGCCAGCAGCTCCTCCAGCGGGAGAACGACAGATACGCAGTATTTT.